The source of this TCR beta chain is a study of CD8+CD57+ T cells in acquired aplastic anemia. Study-level background: CD4+ and CD8+ cells, once sorted, gave DNA averaging about 3 ug. There were 10 million or so reads, on average, for CD4+ cells from healthy donors.

The use of genomic DNA as template underpinned the TCR beta VDJ and CDR3 profiling. Each CDR3 protein gets one entry after TCRdb re-called the reads with MiXCR. The table includes about 210,000 distinct CDR3 sequences, under 65% detected once. Germline V gene sequence: CDR1 DFQATT, CDR2 SNEGSKA (reference sequence). Unmatched junction bases numbered 18, after V lost 4 bases and J lost 6 bases. The CDR3 loop spans 18 amino acids. Input material: sorted CD4+, CD8+, or CD8+CD57+ T cells (not recorded which) from PBMCs. The V gene is TRBV20-1, the J gene TRBJ2-1; the match to TRBD2 covers 10 bases. The TCR comes from a human donor in good health. DNA of the CDR3: TGCAGTGCTAAAGAGGGCGCCTTCGGACTAGCGGTAAGCAATGAGCAGTTCTTC. It yields the protein CSAKEGAFGLAVSNEQFF.